This note documents a single T cell receptor beta chain sequence. What it binds is not known. The junction departs from the called germline gene at one end, perhaps through a read error. These data come from a study of post-analysis software for immune sequencing data. For the study at large: The disease courses covered relapsing-remitting, secondary progressive and progressive-relapsing multiple sclerosis. Whole-study results and caveats: Patients showed TRBV5-6, TRBV5-1 and TRBV20-1 among five TRBV segments more frequent than in controls. Same-batch preparations were strongly co-clustered by F measure.

The germline CDR1 and CDR2 sequences are SNHLY and FYNNEI. This CDR3 has 14 residues. Unique molecular identifiers were present in the TCR beta cDNA libraries. Each sample of about 1 to 10 million input T cells yielded 500,000 or so cDNA molecules, so each molecule approximated one T cell. TCRdb ran MiXCR on the PCR reads and lists one entry per CDR3 protein. The sample has 400,000 to 500,000 distinct CDR3 sequences; about 40% are singletons. The sample consisted of blood. The sequence came from a girl aged 2-10 years with multiple sclerosis. The J gene is TRBJ1-2, the V gene TRBV2, with a possible D match to TRBD1 (5 bases). CDR3 in amino acids: CASSEGNRNCGCTF. The DNA for the CDR3 is TGTGCCAGCAGTGAAGGGAACAGGAACTGTGGCTGCACCTTC.